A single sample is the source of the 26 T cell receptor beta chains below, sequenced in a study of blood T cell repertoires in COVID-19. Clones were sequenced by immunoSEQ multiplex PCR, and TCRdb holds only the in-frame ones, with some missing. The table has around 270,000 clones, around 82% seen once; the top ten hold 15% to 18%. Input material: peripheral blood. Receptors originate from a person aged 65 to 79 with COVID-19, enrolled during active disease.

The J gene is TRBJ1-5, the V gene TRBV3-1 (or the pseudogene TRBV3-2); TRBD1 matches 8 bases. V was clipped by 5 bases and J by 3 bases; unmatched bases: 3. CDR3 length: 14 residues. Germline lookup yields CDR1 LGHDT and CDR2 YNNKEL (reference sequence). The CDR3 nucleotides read TGTGCCAGCAGCTTGACAGGGGACAATCAGCCCCAGCATTTT. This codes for CASSLTGDNQPQHF.

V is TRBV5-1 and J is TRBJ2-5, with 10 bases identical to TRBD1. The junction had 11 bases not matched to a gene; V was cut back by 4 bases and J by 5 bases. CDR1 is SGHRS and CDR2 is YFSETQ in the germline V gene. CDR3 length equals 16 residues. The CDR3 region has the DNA TGCGCCAGCAGCGTAACCGGGACAGGGGTTTTGGAGACCCAGTACTTC. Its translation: CASSVTGTGVLETQYF. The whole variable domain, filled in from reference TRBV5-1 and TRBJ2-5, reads KAGVTQTPRYLIKTRGQQVTLSCSPISGHRSVSWYQQTPGQGLQFLFEYFSETQRNKGNFPGRFSGRQFSNSRSEMNVSTLELGDSALYLCASSVTGTGVLETQYFGPGTRLLVL.

The CDR3 region has the DNA TGTGCCAGCAGTGAAAACAGGGGGGTGATCTTTGGCTACACCTTC. It codes for CASSENRGVIFGYTF. This sequence joins TRBV6-1 and TRBJ1-2; TRBD1 matches 8 bases. Germline CDR1 MNHNS, CDR2 SASEGT. V lost 2 bases to trimming and J lost 7 bases; unmatched junction nucleotides: 9. The CDR3 is 15 residues long.

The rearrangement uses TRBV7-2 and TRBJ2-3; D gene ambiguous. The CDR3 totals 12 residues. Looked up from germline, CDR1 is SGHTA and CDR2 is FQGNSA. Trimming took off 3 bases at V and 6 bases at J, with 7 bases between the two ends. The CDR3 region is CASSLRPDTQYF. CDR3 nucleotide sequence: TGTGCCAGCAGCTTGCGGCCCGATACGCAGTATTTT.

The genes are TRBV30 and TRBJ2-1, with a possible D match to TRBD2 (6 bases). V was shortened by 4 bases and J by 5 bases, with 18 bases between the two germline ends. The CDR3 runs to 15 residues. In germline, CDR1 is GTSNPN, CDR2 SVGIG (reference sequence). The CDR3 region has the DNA TGTGCCTGGAAGGCGGGACCTACCCCTAACAATGAGCAGTTCTTC. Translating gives CAWKAGPTPNNEQFF.

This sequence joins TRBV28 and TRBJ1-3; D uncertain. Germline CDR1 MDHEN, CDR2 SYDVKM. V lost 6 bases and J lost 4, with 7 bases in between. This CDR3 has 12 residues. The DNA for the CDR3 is TGTGCCAGCAGCCAGGCGGGAAACACCATATATTTT. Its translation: CASSQAGNTIYF.

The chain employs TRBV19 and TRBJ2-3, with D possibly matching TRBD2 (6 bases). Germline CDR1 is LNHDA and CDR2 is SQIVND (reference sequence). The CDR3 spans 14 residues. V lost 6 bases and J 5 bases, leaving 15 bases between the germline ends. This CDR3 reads CASSSGLSLDTQYF. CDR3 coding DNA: TGTGCCAGTAGCTCGGGACTCAGCCTAGATACGCAGTATTTT.

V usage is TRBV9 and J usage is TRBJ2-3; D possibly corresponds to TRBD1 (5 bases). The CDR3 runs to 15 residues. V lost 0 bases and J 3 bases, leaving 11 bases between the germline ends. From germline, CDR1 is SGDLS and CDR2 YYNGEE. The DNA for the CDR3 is TGTGCCAGCAGCGTAGGGGTTGGGGCGACAGATACGCAGTATTTT. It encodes CASSVGVGATDTQYF.

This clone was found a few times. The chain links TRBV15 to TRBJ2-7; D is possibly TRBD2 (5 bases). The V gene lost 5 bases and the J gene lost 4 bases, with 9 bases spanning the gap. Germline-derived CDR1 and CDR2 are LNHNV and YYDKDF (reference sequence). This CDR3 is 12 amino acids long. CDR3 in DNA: TGTGCCACCAGCCCCCGGGGATACGAGCAGTACTTC. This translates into CATSPRGYEQYF.

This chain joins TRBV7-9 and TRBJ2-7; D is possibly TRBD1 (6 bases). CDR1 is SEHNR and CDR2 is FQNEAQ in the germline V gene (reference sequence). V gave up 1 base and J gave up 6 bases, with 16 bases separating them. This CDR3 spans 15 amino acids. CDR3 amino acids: CASSLGFAGAAEQYF. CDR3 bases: TGTGCCAGCAGCTTAGGTTTTGCAGGGGCTGCCGAGCAGTACTTC.

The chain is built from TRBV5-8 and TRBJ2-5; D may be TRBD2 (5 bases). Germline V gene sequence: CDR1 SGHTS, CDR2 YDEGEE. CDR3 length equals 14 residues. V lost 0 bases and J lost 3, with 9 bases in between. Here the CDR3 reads CASSLESAEETQYF. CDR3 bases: TGTGCCAGCAGCTTGGAGTCAGCGGAAGAGACCCAGTACTTC.

The DNA of the CDR3 is TGTGCCAGCAGTTACAATCAGGGGGAGCTGTTTTTT. This codes for CASSYNQGELFF. The chain employs TRBV6-5 and TRBJ2-2, with D unclear. The CDR3 length is 12 residues. Germline loops: CDR1 MNHEY, CDR2 SVGAGI. V dropped 2 bases and J dropped 8 bases, with 6 bases sitting between them.

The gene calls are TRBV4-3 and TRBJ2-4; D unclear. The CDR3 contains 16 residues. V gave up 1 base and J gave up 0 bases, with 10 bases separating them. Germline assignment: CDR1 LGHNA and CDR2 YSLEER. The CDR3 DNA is TGCGCCAGCAGCCAAGTGTGGCTTGGAGCCAAAAACATTCAGTACTTC. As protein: CASSQVWLGAKNIQYF.

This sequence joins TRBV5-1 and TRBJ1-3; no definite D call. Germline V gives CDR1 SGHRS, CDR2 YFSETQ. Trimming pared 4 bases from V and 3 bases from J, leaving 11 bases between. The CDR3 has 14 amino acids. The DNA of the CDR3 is TGCGCCAGCAGCCTCCCAGGTAGTGGAAACACCATATATTTT. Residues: CASSLPGSGNTIYF.

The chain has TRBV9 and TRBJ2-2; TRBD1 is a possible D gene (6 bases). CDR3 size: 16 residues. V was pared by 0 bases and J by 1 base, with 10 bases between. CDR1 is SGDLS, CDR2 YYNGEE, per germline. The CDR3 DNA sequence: TGTGCCAGCAGCGTAGCCGGGACACGGAACACCGGGGAGCTGTTTTTT. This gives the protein CASSVAGTRNTGELFF.

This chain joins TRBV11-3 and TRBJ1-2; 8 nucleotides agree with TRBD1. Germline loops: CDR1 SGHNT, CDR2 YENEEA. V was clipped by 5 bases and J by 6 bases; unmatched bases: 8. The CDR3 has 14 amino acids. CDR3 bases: TGTGCCAGCAGCCTCGGACAGGGAGTCGATGGCTACACCTTC. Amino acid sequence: CASSLGQGVDGYTF.

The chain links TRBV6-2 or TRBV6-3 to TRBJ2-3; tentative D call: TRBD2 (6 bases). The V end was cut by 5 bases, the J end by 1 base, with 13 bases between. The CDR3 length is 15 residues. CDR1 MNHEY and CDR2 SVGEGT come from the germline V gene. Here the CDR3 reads CASSTRLVGTDTQYF. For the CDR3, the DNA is TGTGCCAGCAGTACCCGACTAGTTGGCACAGATACGCAGTATTTT.

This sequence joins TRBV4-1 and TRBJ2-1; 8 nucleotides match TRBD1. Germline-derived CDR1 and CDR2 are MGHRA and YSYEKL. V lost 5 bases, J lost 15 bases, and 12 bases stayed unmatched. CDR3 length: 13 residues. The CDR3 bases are TGCGCCAGCAGCACGAACTCTAACAGGGGGTGGTTCTTC. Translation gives CASSTNSNRGWFF.

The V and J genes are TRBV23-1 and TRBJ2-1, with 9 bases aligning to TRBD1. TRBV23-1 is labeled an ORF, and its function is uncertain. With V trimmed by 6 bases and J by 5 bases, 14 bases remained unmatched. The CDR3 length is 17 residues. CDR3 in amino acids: CASRPPPSGTGNNEQFF. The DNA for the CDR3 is TGCGCCAGCAGACCCCCCCCTTCCGGGACAGGGAACAATGAGCAGTTCTTC.

CDR3 protein: CASSYSKTANSYEQYF. DNA for the CDR3: TGTGCCAGCAGTTACTCGAAAACAGCAAACTCCTACGAGCAGTACTTC. The chain carries TRBV6-6 and TRBJ2-7; D is unresolved. Trimming stripped 0 bases from V and 0 bases from J, with 12 bases between. Germline assignment: CDR1 MNHNY and CDR2 SVGAGI (reference sequence). The CDR3 length is 16 residues.

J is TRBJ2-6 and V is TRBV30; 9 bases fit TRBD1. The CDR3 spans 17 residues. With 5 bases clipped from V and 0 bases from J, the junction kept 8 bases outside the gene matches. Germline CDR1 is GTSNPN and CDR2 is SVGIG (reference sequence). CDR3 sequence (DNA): TGTGCCTGGTACCGGGACAGGGCATCCTCTGGGGCCAACGTCCTGACTTTC. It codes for CAWYRDRASSGANVLTF. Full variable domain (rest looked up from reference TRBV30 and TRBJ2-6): SQTIHQWPATLVQPVGSPLSLECTVEGTSNPNLYWYRQAAGRGLQLLFYSVGIGQISSEVPQNLSASRPQDRQFILSSKKLLLSDSGFYLCAWYRDRASSGANVLTFGAGSRLTVL.

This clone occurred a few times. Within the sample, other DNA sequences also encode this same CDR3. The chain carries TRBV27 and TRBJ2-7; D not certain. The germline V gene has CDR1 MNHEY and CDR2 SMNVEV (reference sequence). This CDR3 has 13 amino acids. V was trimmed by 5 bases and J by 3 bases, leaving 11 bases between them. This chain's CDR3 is CASSPQVNYEQYF. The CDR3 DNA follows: TGTGCCAGCAGTCCGCAGGTAAACTACGAGCAGTACTTC.

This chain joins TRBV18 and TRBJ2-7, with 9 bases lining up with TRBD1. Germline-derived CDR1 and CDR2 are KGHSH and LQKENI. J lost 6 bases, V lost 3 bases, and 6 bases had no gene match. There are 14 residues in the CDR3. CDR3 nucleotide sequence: TGTGCCAGCTCACCGGACAGGGGCAACTCCGAGCAGTACTTC. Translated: CASSPDRGNSEQYF.

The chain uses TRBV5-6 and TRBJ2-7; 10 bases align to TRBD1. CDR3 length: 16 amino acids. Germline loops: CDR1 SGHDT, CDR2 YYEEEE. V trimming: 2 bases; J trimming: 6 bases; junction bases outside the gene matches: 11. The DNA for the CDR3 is TGTGCCAGCAGCTTTGGGACAGGGGCTTCCGTATCCGAGCAGTACTTC. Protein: CASSFGTGASVSEQYF.

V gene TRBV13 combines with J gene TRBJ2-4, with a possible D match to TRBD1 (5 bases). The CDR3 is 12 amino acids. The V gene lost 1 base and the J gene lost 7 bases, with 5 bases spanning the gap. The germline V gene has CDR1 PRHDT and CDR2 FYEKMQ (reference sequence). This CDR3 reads CASSLEGNIQYF. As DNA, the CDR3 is TGTGCCAGCAGCTTAGAGGGGAACATTCAGTACTTC.

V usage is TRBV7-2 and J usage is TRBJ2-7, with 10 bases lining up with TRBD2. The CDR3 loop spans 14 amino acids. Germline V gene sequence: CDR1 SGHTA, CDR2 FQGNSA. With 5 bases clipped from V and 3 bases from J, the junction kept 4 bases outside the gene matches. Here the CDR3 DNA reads TGTGCCAGCAGCGCGCTAGCGGGAGTCTACGAGCAGTACTTC. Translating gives CASSALAGVYEQYF.